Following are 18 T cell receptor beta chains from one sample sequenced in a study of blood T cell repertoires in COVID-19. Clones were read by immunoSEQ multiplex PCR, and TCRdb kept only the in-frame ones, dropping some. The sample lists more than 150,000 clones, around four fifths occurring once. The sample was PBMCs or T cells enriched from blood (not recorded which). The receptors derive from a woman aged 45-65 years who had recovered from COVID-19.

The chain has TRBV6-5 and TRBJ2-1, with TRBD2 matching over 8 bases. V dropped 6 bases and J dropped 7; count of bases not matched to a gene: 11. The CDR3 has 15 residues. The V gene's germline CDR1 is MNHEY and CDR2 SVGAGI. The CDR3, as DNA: TGTGCCAGCAGCCGGGGCAGCGGGAGTGGTAATGAGCAGTTCTTC. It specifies CASSRGSGSGNEQFF.

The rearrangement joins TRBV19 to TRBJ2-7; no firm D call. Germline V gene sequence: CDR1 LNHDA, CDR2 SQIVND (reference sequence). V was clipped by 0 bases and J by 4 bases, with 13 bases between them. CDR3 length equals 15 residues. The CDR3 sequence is CASSIDPGKRYEQYF. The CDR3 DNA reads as TGTGCCAGTAGTATAGATCCCGGTAAGAGGTACGAGCAGTACTTC.

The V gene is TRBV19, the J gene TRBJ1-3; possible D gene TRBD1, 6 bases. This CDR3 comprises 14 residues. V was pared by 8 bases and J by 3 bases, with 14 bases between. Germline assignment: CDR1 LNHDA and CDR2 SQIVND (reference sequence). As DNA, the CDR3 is TGTGCCAGTGCCCTACAGGGTGGTGGAAACACCATATATTTT. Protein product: CASALQGGGNTIYF.

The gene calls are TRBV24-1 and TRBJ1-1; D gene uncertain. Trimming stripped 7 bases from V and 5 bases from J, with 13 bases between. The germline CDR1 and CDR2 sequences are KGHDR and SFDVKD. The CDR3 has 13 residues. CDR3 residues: CATRGEGWTEAFF. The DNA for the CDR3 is TGTGCCACCAGGGGCGAGGGTTGGACTGAAGCTTTCTTT.

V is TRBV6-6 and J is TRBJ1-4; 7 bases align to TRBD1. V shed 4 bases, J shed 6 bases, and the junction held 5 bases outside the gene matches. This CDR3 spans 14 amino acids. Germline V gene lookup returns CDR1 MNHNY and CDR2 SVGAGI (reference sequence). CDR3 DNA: TGTGCCAGCAGTTTGGGGCAGGGGGATGAAAAACTGTTTTTT. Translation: CASSLGQGDEKLFF.

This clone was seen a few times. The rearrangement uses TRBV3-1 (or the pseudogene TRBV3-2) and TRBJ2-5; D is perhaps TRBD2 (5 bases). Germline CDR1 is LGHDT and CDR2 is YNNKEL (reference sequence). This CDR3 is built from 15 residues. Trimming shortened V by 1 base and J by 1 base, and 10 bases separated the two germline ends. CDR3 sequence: CASSQAGLAQETQYF. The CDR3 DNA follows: TGTGCCAGCAGCCAAGCGGGTCTAGCCCAAGAGACCCAGTACTTC.

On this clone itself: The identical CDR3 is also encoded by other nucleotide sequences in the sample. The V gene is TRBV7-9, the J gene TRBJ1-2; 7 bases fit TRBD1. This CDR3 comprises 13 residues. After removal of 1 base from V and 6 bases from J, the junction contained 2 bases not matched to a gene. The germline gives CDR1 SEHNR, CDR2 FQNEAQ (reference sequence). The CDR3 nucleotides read TGTGCCAGCAGCTTAGGAACAGGGGATGGCTACACCTTC. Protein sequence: CASSLGTGDGYTF.

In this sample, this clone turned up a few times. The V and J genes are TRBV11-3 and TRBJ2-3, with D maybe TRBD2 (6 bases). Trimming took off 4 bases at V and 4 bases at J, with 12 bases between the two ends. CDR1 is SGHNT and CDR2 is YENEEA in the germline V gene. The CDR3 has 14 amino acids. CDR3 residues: CASSSVGSADTQYF. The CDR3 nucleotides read TGTGCCAGCAGCTCCGTCGGGAGTGCAGATACGCAGTATTTT.

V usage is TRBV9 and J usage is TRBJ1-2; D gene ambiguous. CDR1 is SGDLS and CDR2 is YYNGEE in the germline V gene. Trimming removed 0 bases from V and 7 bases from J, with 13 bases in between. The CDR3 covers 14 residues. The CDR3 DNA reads TGTGCCAGCAGCGTAGGAGGCCAGGCGGGTGGCTACACCTTC. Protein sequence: CASSVGGQAGGYTF.

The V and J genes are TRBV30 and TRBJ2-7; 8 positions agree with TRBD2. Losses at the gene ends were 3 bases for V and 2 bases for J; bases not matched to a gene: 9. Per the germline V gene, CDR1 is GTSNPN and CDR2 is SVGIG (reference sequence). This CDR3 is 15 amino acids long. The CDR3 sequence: CAWRPGGGGTYEQYF. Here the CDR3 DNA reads TGTGCCTGGAGACCCGGCGGCGGGGGGACCTACGAGCAGTACTTC. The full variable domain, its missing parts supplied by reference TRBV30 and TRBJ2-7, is SQTIHQWPATLVQPVGSPLSLECTVEGTSNPNLYWYRQAAGRGLQLLFYSVGIGQISSEVPQNLSASRPQDRQFILSSKKLLLSDSGFYLCAWRPGGGGTYEQYFGPGTRLTVT.

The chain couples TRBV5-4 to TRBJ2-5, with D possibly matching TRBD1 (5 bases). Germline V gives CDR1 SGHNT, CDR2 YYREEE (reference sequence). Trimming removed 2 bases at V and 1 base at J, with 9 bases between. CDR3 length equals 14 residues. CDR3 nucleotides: TGTGCCAGCAGCTTAAGGGGTGTCCAAGAGACCCAGTACTTC. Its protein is CASSLRGVQETQYF.

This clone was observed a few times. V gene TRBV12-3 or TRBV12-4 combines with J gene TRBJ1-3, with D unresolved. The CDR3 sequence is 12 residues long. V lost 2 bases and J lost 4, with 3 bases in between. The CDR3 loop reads CASSLIGNTIYF. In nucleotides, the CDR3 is TGTGCCAGCAGTTTAATAGGAAACACCATATATTTT.

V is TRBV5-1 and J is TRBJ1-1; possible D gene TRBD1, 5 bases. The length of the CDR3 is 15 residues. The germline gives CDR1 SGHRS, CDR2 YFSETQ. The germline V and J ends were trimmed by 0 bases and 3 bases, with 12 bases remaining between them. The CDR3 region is CASSLDGGKDTEAFF. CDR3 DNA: TGCGCCAGCAGCTTGGATGGGGGGAAGGACACTGAAGCTTTCTTT.

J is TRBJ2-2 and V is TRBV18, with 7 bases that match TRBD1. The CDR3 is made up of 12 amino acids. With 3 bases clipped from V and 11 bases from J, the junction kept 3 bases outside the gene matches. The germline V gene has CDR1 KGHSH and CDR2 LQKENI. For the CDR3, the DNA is TGTGCCAGCTCACCTCGGGACAGCGAGCTGTTTTTT. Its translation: CASSPRDSELFF.

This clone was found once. DNA for the CDR3: TGTGCCAGCAGCTTCGGACAGGGGTCAGAGACCCAGTACTTC. Protein product: CASSFGQGSETQYF. The rearrangement links TRBV7-7 to TRBJ2-5, with TRBD1 matching 9 bases. V dropped 3 bases and J dropped 4; count of bases not matched to a gene: 3. The germline V gene encodes CDR1 SSHAT and CDR2 FNYEAQ (reference sequence). This CDR3 is built from 14 residues.

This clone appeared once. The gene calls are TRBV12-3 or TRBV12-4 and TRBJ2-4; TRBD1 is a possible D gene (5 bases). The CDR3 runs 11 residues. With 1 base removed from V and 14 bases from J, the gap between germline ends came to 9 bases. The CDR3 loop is CASSLGGYKYF. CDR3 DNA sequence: TGTGCCAGCAGTTTAGGGGGCTACAAGTACTTC.

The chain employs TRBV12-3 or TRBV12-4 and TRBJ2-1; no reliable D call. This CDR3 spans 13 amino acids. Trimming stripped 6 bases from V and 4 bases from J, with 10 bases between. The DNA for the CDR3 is TGTGCCAGCAGGCCCCCAGAATACAATGAGCAGTTCTTC. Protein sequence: CASRPPEYNEQFF.

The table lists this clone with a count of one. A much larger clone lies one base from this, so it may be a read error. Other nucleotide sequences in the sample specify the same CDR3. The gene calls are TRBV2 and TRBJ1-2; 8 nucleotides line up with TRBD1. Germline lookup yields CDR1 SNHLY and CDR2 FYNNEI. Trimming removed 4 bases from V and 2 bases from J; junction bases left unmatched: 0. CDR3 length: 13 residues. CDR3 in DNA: TGTGCCAGCAGTGGGACAGGGAACTATGGCTACACCTTC. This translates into CASSGTGNYGYTF. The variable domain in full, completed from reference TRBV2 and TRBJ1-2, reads EPEVTQTPSHQVTQMGQEVILRCVPISNHLYFYWYRQILGQKVEFLVSFYNNEISEKSEIFDDQFSVERPDGSNFTLKIRSTKLEDSAMYFCASSGTGNYGYTFGSGTRLTVV.